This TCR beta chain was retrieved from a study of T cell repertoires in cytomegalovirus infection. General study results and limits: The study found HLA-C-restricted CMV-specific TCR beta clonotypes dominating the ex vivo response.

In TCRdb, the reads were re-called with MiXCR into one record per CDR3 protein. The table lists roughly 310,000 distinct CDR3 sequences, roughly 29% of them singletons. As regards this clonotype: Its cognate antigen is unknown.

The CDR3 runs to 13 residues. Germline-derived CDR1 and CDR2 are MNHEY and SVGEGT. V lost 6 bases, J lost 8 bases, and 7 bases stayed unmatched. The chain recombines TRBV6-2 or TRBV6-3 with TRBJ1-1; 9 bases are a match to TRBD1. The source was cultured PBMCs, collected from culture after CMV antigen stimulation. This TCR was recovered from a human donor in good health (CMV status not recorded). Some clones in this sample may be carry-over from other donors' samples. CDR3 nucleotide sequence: TGTGCCAGCAGGATCGGGACAGGGCGGGAAGCTTTCTTT. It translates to CASRIGTGREAFF.